These 3 T cell receptor beta chains share one sample of origin, sequenced in a study of cytomegalovirus exposure and HLA in healthy donors. The PCR used 60 Vbeta and 13 Jbeta primers. TCRdb's table, derived via immunoSEQ multiplex PCR, lists solely in-frame clones and lacks some. Altogether approximately 150,000 clones are present, about 80% being singletons, with the ten largest covering 0.5% to 0.85%. Sequences were obtained from PBMCs. The receptor source for this set is a male donor in good health and CMV-seronegative.

About this clone itself: One end of the junction fails to match germline, which may point to a read error. V and J are TRBV7-9 and TRBJ2-7, with 8 bases fitting TRBD2. The germline V gene encodes CDR1 SEHNR and CDR2 FQNEAQ (reference sequence). The CDR3 has 16 amino acids. The CDR3 region has the DNA TGTTCCAGCAGCTTAGACAGCGGGGGATACAAGGGAGAGCAGTACTTC. It yields the protein CSSSLDSGGYKGEQYF.

This rearrangement joins TRBV7-3 to TRBJ2-5; no clear D gene. The DNA end lines up better with TRBJ2-7; the J call may be wrong. Per the germline V gene, CDR1 is SGHTA and CDR2 is FQGTGA. The length of the CDR3 is 14 residues. Here the CDR3 DNA reads TGTGCCAGCAGCTTCCTCTCTCATCCCTACGAGCAGTACTTC. It is translated as CASSFLSHPYEQYF.

The V and J genes are TRBV4-2 and TRBJ1-5; a weak D match, TRBD1 (6 bases). The CDR3 length is 16 residues. The germline V gene has CDR1 LGHNA and CDR2 YNFKEQ. Trimming pared 3 bases from V and 0 bases from J, leaving 12 bases between. The CDR3 DNA is TGTGCCAGCAGCCAGACCGGACAGTATAGCAATCAGCCCCAGCATTTT. As protein: CASSQTGQYSNQPQHF.